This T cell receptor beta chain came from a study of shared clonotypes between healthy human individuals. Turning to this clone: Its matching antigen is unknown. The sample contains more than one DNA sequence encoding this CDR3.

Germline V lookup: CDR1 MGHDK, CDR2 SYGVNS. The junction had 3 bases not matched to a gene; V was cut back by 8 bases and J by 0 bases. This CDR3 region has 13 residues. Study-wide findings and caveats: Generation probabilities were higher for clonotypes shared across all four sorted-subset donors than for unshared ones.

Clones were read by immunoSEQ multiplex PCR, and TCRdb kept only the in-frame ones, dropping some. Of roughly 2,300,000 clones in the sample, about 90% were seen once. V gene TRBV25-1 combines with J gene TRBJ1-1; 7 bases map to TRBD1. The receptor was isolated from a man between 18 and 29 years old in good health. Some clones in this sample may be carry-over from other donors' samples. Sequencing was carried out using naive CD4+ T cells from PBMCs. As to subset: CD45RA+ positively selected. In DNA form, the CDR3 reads TGTGCCAGCTCGGGACAGATGAACACTGAAGCTTTCTTT. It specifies CASSGQMNTEAFF.